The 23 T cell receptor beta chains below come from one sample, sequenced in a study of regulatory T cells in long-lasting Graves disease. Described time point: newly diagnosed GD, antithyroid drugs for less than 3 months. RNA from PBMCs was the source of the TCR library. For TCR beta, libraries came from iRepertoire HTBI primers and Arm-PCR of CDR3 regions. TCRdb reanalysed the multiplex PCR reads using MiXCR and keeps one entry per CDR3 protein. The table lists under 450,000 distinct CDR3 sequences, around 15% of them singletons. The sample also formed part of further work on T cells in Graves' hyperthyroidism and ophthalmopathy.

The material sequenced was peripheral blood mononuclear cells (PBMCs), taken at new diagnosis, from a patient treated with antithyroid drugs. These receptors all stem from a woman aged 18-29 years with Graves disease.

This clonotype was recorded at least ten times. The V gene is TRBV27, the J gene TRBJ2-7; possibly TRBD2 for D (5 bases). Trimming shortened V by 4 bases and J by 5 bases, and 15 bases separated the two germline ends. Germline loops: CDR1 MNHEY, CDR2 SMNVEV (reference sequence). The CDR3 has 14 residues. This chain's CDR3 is CASSSLRRADEQYF. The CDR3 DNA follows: TGTGCCAGCAGTTCCCTCAGGCGGGCGGACGAGCAGTACTTC.

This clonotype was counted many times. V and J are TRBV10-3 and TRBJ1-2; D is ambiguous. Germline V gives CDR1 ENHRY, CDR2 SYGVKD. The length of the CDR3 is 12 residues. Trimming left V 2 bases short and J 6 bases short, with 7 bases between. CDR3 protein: CAISEDGNGYTF. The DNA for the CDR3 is TGTGCCATCAGTGAGGACGGGAATGGCTACACCTTC.

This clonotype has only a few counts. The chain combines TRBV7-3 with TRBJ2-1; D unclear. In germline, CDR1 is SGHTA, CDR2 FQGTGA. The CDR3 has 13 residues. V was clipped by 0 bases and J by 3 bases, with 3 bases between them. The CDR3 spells CASSLTHYNEQFF. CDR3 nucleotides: TGTGCCAGCAGCTTAACGCACTACAATGAGCAGTTCTTC. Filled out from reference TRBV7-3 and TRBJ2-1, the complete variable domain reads GAGVSQTPSNKVTEKGKYVELRCDPISGHTALYWYRQSLGQGPEFLIYFQGTGAADDSGLPNDRFFAVRPEGSVSTLKIQRTERGDSAVYLCASSLTHYNEQFFGPGTRLTVL.

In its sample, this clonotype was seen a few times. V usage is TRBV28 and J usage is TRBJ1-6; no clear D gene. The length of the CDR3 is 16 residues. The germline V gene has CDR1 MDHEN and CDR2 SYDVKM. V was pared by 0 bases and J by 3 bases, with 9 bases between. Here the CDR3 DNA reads TGTGCCAGCAGTTTATGGACGAATCTCTATAATTCACCCCTCCACTTT. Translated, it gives CASSLWTNLYNSPLHF.

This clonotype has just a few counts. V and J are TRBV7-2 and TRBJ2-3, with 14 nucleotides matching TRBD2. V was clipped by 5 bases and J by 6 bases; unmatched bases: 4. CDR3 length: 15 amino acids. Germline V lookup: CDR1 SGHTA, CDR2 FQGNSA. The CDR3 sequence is CASSHWTSGRDTQYF. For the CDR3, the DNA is TGTGCCAGCAGCCATTGGACTAGCGGGAGGGATACGCAGTATTTT.

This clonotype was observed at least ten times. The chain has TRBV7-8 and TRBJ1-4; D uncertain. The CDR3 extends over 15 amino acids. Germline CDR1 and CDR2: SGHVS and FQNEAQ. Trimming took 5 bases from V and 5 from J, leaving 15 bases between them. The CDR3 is CASSPPRERNEKLFF. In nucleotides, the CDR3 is TGTGCCAGCAGCCCCCCGCGGGAAAGAAATGAAAAACTGTTTTTT.

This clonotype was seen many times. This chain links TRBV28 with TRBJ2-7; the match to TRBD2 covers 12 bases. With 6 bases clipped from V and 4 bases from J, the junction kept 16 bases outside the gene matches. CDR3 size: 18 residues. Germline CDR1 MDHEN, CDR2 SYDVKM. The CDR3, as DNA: TGTGCCAGCAGATCCGGACTAGCGGGAACCAGGAGACTATACGAGCAGTACTTC. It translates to CASRSGLAGTRRLYEQYF.

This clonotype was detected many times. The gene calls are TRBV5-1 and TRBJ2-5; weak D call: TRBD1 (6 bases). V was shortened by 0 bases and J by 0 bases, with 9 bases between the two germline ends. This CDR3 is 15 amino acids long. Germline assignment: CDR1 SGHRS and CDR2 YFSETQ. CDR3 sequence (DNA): TGCGCCAGCAGCTTGGGACAGGAGTACCAAGAGACCCAGTACTTC. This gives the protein CASSLGQEYQETQYF.

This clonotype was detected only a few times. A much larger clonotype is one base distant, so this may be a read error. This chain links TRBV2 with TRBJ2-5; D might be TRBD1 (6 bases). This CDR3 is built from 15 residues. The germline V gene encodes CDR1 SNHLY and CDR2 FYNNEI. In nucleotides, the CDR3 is TGTGCCAGCAGTGAGCAGGGGCTACCGAAAGAGACCCAGCACTTC. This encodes CASSEQGLPKETQHF.

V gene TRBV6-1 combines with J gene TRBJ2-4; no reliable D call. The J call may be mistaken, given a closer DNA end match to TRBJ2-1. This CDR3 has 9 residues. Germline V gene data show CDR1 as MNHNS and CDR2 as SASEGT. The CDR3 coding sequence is TGTGCCAGCAGTCCAGCCCAGTTCTTC. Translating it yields CASSPAQFF.

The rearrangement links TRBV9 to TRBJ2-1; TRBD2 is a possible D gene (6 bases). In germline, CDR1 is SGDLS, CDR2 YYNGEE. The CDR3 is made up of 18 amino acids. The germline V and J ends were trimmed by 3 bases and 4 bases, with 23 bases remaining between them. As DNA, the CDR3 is TGTGCCAGCAGCGGCGGACTATTAAGACCCACCCAATACAATGAGCAGTTCTTC. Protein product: CASSGGLLRPTQYNEQFF.

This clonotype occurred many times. CDR3 in amino acids: CATSVAGTSEQYF. CDR3 bases: TGTGCCACCAGTGTAGCAGGGACGTCCGAGCAGTACTTC. The chain recombines TRBV24-1 with TRBJ2-7; D assignment may be TRBD1 or TRBD2 (5 bases each). The V end lost 5 bases, the J end lost 6 bases, and 13 bases lay between the germline ends. CDR3 size: 13 residues. CDR1 is KGHDR, CDR2 SFDVKD, per germline.

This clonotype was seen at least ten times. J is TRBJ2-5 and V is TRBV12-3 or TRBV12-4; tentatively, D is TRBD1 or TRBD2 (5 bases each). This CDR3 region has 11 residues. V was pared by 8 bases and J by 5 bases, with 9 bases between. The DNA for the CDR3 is TGTGCCAGCGGGTGGGGGGAGACCCAGTACTTC. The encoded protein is CASGWGETQYF.

In DNA, the CDR3 is TGTGCCAGCAGCGTACCTCAACCTAGCTCGGGACAAGTTCAAGAGACCCAGTACTTC. Translating it yields CASSVPQPSSGQVQETQYF. This rearrangement joins TRBV11-2 to TRBJ2-5, with D maybe TRBD1 (6 bases). The CDR3 runs 19 residues. Germline CDR1 and CDR2: SGHAT and FQNNGV. V was cut by 5 bases and J by 2 bases, with 27 bases left in between.

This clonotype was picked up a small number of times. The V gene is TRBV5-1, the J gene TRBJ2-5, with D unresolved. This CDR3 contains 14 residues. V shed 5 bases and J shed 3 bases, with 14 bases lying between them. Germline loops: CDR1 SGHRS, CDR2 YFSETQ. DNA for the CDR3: TGCGCCAGCAGGCTCGGTCAAAGAGAAGAGACCCAGTACTTC. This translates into CASRLGQREETQYF.

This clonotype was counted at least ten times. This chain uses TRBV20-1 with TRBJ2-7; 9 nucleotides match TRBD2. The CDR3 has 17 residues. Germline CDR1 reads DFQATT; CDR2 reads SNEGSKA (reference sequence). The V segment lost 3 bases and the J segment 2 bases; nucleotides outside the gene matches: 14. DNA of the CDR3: TGCAGTGCTAGCGGTCCAGCGGGGGGCATTTTCCCCTACGAGCAGTACTTC. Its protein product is CSASGPAGGIFPYEQYF.

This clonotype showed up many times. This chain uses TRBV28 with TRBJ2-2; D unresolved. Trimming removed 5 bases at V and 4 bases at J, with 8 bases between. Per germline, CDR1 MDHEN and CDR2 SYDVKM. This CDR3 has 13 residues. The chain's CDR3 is CASSPTVTGELFF. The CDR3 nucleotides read TGTGCCAGCAGTCCAACCGTCACCGGGGAGCTGTTTTTT. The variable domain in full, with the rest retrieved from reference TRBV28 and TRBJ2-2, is DVKVTQSSRYLVKRTGEKVFLECVQDMDHENMFWYRQDPGLGLRLIYFSYDVKMKEKGDIPEGYSVSREKKERFSLILESASTNQTSMYLCASSPTVTGELFFGEGSRLTVL.

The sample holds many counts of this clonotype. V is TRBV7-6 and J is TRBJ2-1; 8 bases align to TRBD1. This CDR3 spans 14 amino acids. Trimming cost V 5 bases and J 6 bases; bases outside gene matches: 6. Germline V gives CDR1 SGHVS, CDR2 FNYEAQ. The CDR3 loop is CASSATGGVNEQFF. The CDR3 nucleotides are TGTGCCAGCAGCGCTACAGGGGGAGTCAATGAGCAGTTCTTC.

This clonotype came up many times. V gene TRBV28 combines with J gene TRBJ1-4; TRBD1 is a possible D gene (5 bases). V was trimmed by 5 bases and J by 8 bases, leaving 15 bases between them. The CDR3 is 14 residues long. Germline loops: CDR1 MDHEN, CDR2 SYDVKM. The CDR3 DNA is TGTGCCAGCAGTCCACCGGGACCCACCGAAAAACTGTTTTTT. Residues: CASSPPGPTEKLFF.

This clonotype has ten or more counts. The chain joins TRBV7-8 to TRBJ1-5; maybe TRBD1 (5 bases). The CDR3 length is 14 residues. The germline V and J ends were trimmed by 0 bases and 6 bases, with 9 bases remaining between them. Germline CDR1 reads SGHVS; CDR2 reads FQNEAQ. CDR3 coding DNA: TGTGCCAGCAGCTTAGCTGGGGGAGGTCAGCCCCAGCATTTT. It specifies CASSLAGGGQPQHF.

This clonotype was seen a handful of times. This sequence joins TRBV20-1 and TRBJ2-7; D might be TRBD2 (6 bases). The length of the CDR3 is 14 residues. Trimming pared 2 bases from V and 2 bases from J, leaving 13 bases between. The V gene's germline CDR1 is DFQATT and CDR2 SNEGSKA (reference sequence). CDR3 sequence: CSARSGRVTYEQYF. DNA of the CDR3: TGCAGTGCTAGATCCGGGAGAGTCACCTACGAGCAGTACTTC.

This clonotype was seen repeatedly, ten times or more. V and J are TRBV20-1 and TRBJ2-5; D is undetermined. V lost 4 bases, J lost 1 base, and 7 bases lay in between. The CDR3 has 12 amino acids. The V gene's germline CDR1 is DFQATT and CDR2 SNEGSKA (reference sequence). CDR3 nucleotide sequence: TGCAGTGCTACGGACGGCCAAGAGACCCAGTACTTC. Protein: CSATDGQETQYF.

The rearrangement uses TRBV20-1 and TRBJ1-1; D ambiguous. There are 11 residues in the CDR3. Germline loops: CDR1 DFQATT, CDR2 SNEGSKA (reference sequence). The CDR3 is CRTDRFTEAFF. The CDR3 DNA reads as TGCAGGACGGACCGTTTTACTGAAGCTTTCTTT.